This T cell receptor (beta chain) was identified in a study of metastatic and nonmetastatic thyroid tumors. Study context: It was across blood and tumor or nodule tissue from malignant and benign thyroid patients that repertoires were compared.

Original handling: It was from CDR3 differences across clinicopathological groups that a distant-metastasis classifier for papillary thyroid cancer was built. TCRdb re-called clones via MiXCR from the PCR reads. The V and J calls follow TCRdb's processing rather than the paper's. The sample has some 31,000 clones, around 20% seen once. All patients were treatment-naive before thyroid surgery. Overall study findings and caveats: When malignant thyroid tumors were compared with benign nodules, TCR beta diversity was reportedly significantly higher in the malignant tumors. This held in both blood and tumor samples.

This clone was found many times. What it recognizes is unknown. The CDR3 spans 16 residues. CDR1 is SGHDT, CDR2 YYEEEE, per germline. Deletions cut 3 bases from V and 5 bases from J, with 20 bases between. Sequenced material: blood. The rearrangement joins TRBV5-6 to TRBJ2-5; a weak D match, TRBD2 (6 bases). The receptor was isolated from a female donor with papillary thyroid cancer or a benign thyroid nodule (not recorded which). Some clones in this sample may be carry-over from other donors' samples. Here the CDR3 reads CASSSTQGRGLETQYF. As DNA, the CDR3 is TGTGCCAGCAGCTCCACTCAAGGGCGGGGTTTGGAGACCCAGTACTTC.